Below, one T cell receptor beta chain is given with its context. Its antigen remains unknown. Measured with immunoSEQ multiplex PCR; TCRdb has only the in-frame clones, and not every one. The sample gives roughly 63,000 clones, 89% of which show up once; 1% to 1.5% is in the top ten. The donors were part of the roughly 130-subject validation cohort, which stood apart from the roughly 670-subject first cohort. These data come from a study of cytomegalovirus exposure and HLA in healthy donors. At the level of the study: A subsequent analysis reported that the approximately 120 validation repertoires were produced on the same platform that had also been used for the roughly 710 first-cohort repertoires.

Overall study findings and caveats: Through in vitro validation, three CMV-associated chains were shown to be specific for CMV antigens. One later analysis, an examination of the 120 validation repertoires, found that first-cohort TCR clusters tended to co-occur in them.

Material: PBMCs. The receptor comes from a woman between 18 and 30 years old in good health and CMV-seronegative.

This CDR3 reads CASRRAGGIEQFF. CDR3 in DNA: TGCGCCAGCAGGCGGGCGGGGGGGATTGAGCAGTTCTTC. The V and J genes are TRBV5-1 and TRBJ2-1, with 9 positions matching TRBD2. This CDR3 is built from 13 residues. From germline, CDR1 is SGHRS and CDR2 YFSETQ. V trimming: 5 bases; J trimming: 9 bases; junction bases outside the gene matches: 6. Full variable domain (remainder filled in from reference TRBV5-1 and TRBJ2-1): KAGVTQTPRYLIKTRGQQVTLSCSPISGHRSVSWYQQTPGQGLQFLFEYFSETQRNKGNFPGRFSGRQFSNSRSEMNVSTLELGDSALYLCASRRAGGIEQFFGPGTRLTVL.